This is a list of T cell receptor beta chains from one sample in a study of T cells in Graves' hyperthyroidism and ophthalmopathy. TCRdb itself ran the multiplex PCR reads through MiXCR, one entry per CDR3 protein. The profile shows some 530,000 distinct CDR3 sequences, approximately 23% of them singletons. The material sequenced was blood. The receptors here all came from a woman aged 70-85 years with Graves' ophthalmopathy. The CDR3 runs from the conserved cysteine through the conserved F or W. A D gene is named only where the DNA matches it firmly. Size is stated for part of the rows, as once, few or many counts, or as a class when the clone is expanded.

clone size	CDR3 length	J gene	D gene	V gene	CDR3 protein	CDR3 DNA
many	15	TRBJ2-3	TRBD2	TRBV11-3	CASSLGSGRTDTQYF	TGTGCCAGCAGCTTGGGTAGCGGGAGGACAGATACGCAGTATTTT
many	11	TRBJ2-1	NA	TRBV30	CAQRSYNEQFF	TGTGCCCAACGTTCCTACAATGAGCAGTTCTTC
NA	13	TRBJ1-2	TRBD1	TRBV5-1	CASRRDSRRGYTF	TGCGCCAGCAGACGGGACAGCCGGAGGGGCTACACCTTC
NA	15	TRBJ1-1	NA	TRBV15	CATSSVLGASTEAFF	TGTGCCACCAGCAGTGTACTGGGAGCAAGCACTGAAGCTTTCTTT
few	13	TRBJ2-7	TRBD2	TRBV20-1	CSASLLAGLEQYF	TGCAGTGCTAGTTTGCTAGCGGGACTCGAGCAGTACTTC
many	15	TRBJ2-1	TRBD2	TRBV11-3	CASSFSGGSYNEQFF	TGTGCCAGCAGCTTCAGCGGGGGGTCCTACAATGAGCAGTTCTTC
NA	17	TRBJ2-1	TRBD2	TRBV28	CASSQDPGLAGINEQFF	TGTGCCAGCAGCCAAGATCCGGGACTAGCGGGGATCAATGAGCAGTTCTTC
NA	15	TRBJ1-1	NA	TRBV27	CASSSLGLGNTEAFF	TGTGCCAGCAGCTCTCTCGGACTGGGGAACACTGAAGCTTTCTTT
NA	14	TRBJ2-7	NA	TRBV5-8	CASSPDPAGYEQYF	TGTGCCAGCAGCCCGGACCCGGCGGGGTACGAGCAGTACTTC
many	15	TRBJ2-7	NA	TRBV7-9	CASSHTPSSSYEQYF	TGTGCCAGCAGCCATACACCTTCAAGCTCCTACGAGCAGTACTTC
few	14	TRBJ2-7	TRBD2	TRBV3-1	CASRLAGVFDEQYF	TGTGCCAGCAGACTAGCGGGAGTTTTCGACGAGCAGTACTTC
few	16	TRBJ1-2	NA	TRBV28	CASSFDPRGRDYGYTF	TGTGCCAGCAGTTTCGACCCCCGGGGGCGCGACTATGGCTACACCTTC
NA	14	TRBJ1-4	NA	TRBV5-6	CASSKDRWGKKLFF	TGTGCCAGCAGCAAAGACAGGTGGGGCAAAAAGCTGTTTTTT
few	15	TRBJ2-7	NA	TRBV12-3/TRBV12-4	CASSRSWGAQAEQYF	TGTGCCAGCAGTCGTTCATGGGGGGCGCAGGCCGAGCAGTACTTC
few	14	TRBJ2-7	NA	TRBV5-1	CASSSNSDIYEQYF	TGCGCCAGCAGCTCAAACAGCGACATCTACGAGCAGTACTTC
few	13	TRBJ2-7	TRBD2	TRBV20-1	CSPRLAGAYEQYF	TGCAGTCCTCGACTAGCGGGAGCCTACGAGCAGTACTTC